The present T cell receptor beta chain was sequenced within a study of blood T cell repertoires in COVID-19. Overall study context: Samples representing acute and convalescent COVID-19 were sourced from the United States, Italy and Spain. T cells, B-cell-depleted T cells, or PBMCs provided the cDNA or gDNA that served as material.

Germline V gives CDR1 SGHRS, CDR2 YFSETQ. This CDR3 is built from 18 residues. V gave up 5 bases and J gave up 2 bases; unmatched junction bases: 15. As processed by the authors: Reference gene primers were amplified, and this amplification served to estimate nucleated cell counts. Clones were read by immunoSEQ multiplex PCR, and TCRdb kept only the in-frame ones, dropping some. D and trimming come from the DNA, and the V and J calls and clone size come from that table. The sample yields over 100,000 clones, around 83% seen once. The clonotype comes from a woman of 80 years or more with active or convalescent COVID-19. The chain has TRBV5-1 and TRBJ2-1; 8 positions agree with TRBD2. The material sequenced was peripheral blood. Written as DNA, the CDR3 is TGCGCCAGCAGATATTCCCTAGGGCTAGCGGGCCCCTACAATGAGCAGTTCTTC. Protein: CASRYSLGLAGPYNEQFF.